This TCR beta chain was sequenced for a study of T-cell memory formation after mild COVID-19. Overall study findings and caveats: Clones shrinking from day 15 to 85 showed even CD4/CD8 mixes; later expanders tilted CD4+.

TCRdb reanalysed the 5' RACE reads using MiXCR and keeps one entry per CDR3 protein. The sample includes roughly 180,000 distinct CDR3 sequences, under 20% seen only once; the top ten take more than 3%. The germline V gene has CDR1 MNHNS and CDR2 SASEGT. With 4 bases clipped from V and 9 bases from J, the junction kept 10 bases outside the gene matches. The CDR3 is 16 residues long. As for this clonotype: What it binds is not known.

The specimen sequenced was PBMCs or a T cell subset sorted from them (not recorded which). This chain joins TRBV6-1 and TRBJ1-6, with TRBD1 matching over 9 bases. The source is a man younger than 35 who had mild COVID-19 (a few samples of this study predate the infection). Cell type and time point are not known. The CDR3: CASSALQGARVSPLHF. Here the CDR3 DNA reads TGTGCCAGCAGTGCTCTACAGGGGGCGCGAGTTTCACCCCTCCACTTT.